This T cell receptor (beta chain) was sequenced during a study of blood T cell repertoires in COVID-19. Looking at the study overall: COVID-19 samples collected from the United States, Italy and Spain covered acute and convalescent phases. In each case, the material was cDNA or gDNA derived from T cells, B-cell-depleted T cells, or PBMCs.

The CDR3 has 19 residues. Trimming at V came to 3 bases and at J to 0 bases, leaving 14 bases not matched to a gene. The V gene's germline CDR1 is MGHRA and CDR2 YSYEKL. Original methodology: Reference gene primer amplification gave estimated nucleated cell counts. Using immunoSEQ multiplex PCR, the repertoire was profiled, and TCRdb retains in-frame clones only, with some absent. Clone size and V and J calls were adopted from that table, with D and trimming inferred from the DNA. Of approximately 98,000 clones in the sample, 80% to 85% were seen once. The receptor's source is a man aged 55 to 70 with acute or convalescent COVID-19. Source material: peripheral blood. This chain joins TRBV4-1 and TRBJ2-7; 10 bases agree with TRBD1. The CDR3 nucleotides are TGCGCCAGCAGCCAGTATAAGGACAGGGGGGCCCTCCTCTCCTACGAGCAGTACTTC. Encoded protein: CASSQYKDRGALLSYEQYF.